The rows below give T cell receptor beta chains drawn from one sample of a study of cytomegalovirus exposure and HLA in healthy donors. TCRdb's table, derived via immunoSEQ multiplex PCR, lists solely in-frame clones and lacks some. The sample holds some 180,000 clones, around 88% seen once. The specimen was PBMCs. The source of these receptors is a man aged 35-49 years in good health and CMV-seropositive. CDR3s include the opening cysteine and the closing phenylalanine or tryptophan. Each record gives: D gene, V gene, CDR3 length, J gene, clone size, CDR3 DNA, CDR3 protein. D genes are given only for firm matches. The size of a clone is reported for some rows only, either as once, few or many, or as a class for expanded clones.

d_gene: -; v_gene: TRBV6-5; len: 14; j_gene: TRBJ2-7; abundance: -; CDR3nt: TGTGCCAGCAGTCCGTCCTTTCCCGCCTACGAGCAGTACTTC; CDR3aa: CASSPSFPAYEQYF
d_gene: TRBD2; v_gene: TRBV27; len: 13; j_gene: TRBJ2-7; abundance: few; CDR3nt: TGTGCCAGCAGGGGACTAGCCTCCTACGAGCAGTACTTC; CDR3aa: CASRGLASYEQYF
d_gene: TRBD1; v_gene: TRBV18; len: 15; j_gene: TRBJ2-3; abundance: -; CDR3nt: TGTGCCAGCTTAAGCCGGGACAGGTTCACAGATACGCAGTATTTT; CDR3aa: CASLSRDRFTDTQYF
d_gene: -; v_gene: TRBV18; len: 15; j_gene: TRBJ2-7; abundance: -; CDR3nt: TGTGCCAGCTCACCGACGACAGGGAGGCCGTACGAGCAGTACTTC; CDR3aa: CASSPTTGRPYEQYF
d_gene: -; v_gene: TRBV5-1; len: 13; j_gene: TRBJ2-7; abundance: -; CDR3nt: TGCGCCAGCAGCCTGGACCTGCGAAACGAGCAGTACTTC; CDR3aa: CASSLDLRNEQYF
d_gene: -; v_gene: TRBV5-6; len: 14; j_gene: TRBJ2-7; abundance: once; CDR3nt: TGTGCCAGCACCCGCGCAGGGGAATCGGGGGAGCAGTACTTC; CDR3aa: CASTRAGESGEQYF
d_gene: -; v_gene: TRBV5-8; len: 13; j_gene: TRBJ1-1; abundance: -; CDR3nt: TGTGCCAGCAGCCCCAGAAGACAGGTTGAAGCTTTCTTT; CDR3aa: CASSPRRQVEAFF
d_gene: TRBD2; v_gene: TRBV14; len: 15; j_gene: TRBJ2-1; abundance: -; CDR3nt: TGTGCCAGCAGCCGTACTAGCGGAGCCTACAATGAGCAGTTCTTC; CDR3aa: CASSRTSGAYNEQFF
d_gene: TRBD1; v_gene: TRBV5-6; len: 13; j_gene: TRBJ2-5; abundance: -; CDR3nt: TGTGCCAGCAGCTCGGGACAGCAAGAGACCCAGTACTTC; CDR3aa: CASSSGQQETQYF
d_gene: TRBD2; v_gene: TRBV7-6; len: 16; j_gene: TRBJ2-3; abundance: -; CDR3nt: TGTGCCAGCAGCTTAGGAGGAAGCGGGATAACAGATACGCAGTATTTT; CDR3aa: CASSLGGSGITDTQYF
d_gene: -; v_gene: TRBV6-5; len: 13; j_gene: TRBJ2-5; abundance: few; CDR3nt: TGTGCCACCCAGGGACTGTCGGAAGAGACCCAGTACTTC; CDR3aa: CATQGLSEETQYF
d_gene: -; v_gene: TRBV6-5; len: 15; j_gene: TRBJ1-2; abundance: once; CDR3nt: TGTGCCAGCAGTTACAGTTTAAGGGGGAACTATGGCTACACCTTC; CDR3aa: CASSYSLRGNYGYTF
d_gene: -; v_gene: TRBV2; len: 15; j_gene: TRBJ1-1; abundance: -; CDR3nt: TGTGCCAGCAGTGAAGGATACAGACAGAACACTGAAGCTTTCTTT; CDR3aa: CASSEGYRQNTEAFF
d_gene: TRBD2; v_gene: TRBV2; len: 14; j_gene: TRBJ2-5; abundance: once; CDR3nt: TGTGCCAGCAGTTACGGACTAGCAAAACAGACCCAGTACTTC; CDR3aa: CASSYGLAKQTQYF
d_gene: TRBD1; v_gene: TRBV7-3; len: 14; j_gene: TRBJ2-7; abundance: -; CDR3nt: TGTGCCAGCAGTGCGCGGACAGGGGCCTACGAGCAGTACTTC; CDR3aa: CASSARTGAYEQYF
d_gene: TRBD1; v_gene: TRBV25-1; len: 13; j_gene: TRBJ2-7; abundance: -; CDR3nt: TGTGCCAGCAGCGCGACAGGGTACTACGAGCAGTACTTC; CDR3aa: CASSATGYYEQYF
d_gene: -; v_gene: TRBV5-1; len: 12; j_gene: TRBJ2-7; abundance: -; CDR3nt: TGCGCCAGCAGCGAGTATAACTCCGAGCAGTACTTC; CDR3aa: CASSEYNSEQYF